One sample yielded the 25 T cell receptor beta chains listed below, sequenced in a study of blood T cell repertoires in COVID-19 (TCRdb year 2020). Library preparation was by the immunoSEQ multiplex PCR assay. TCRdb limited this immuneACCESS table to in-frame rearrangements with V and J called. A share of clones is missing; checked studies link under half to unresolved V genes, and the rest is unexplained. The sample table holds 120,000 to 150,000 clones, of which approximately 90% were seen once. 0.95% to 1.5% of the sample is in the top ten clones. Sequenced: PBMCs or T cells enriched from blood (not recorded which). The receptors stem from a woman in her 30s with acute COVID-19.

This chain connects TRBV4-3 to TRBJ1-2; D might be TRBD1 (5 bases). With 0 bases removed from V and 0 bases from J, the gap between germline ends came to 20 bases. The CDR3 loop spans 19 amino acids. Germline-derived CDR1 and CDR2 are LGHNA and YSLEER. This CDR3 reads CASSQERQGPDAANYGYTF. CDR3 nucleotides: TGCGCCAGCAGCCAAGAACGGCAGGGCCCGGATGCAGCTAACTATGGCTACACCTTC.

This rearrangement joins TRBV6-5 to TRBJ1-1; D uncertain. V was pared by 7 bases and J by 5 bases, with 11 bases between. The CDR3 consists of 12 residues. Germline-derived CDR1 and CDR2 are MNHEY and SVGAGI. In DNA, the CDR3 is TGTGCCAGCACGGAGAGAGGGACTGAAGCTTTCTTT. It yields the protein CASTERGTEAFF.

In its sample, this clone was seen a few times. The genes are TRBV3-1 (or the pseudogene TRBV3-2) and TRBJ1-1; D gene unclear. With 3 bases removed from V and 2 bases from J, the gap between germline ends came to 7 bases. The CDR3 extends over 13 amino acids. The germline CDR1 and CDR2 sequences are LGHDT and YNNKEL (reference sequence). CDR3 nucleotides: TGTGCCAGCAGCCAGAGGGTTAACACTGAAGCTTTCTTT. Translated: CASSQRVNTEAFF.

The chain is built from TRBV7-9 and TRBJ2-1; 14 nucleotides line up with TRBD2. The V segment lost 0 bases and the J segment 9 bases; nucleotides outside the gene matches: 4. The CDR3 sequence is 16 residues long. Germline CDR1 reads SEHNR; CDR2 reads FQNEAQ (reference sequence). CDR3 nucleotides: TGTGCCAGCAGCTTAGCGGGACTAGCGGGAGTCTCTGAGCAGTTCTTC. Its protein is CASSLAGLAGVSEQFF.

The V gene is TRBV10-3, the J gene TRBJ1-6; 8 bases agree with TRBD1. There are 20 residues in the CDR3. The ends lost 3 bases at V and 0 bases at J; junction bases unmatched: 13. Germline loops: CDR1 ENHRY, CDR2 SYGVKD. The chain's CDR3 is CAISDLAGQGFGSYNSPLHF. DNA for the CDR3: TGTGCCATCAGTGACCTCGCAGGACAGGGATTCGGCTCCTATAATTCACCCCTCCACTTT.

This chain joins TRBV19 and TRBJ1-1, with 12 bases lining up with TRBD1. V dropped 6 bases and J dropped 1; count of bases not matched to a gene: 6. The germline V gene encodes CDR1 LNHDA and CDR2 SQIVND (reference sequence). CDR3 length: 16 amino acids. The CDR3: CASSAWDRGPNTEAFF. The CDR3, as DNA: TGTGCCAGTAGCGCCTGGGACAGGGGGCCGAACACTGAAGCTTTCTTT.

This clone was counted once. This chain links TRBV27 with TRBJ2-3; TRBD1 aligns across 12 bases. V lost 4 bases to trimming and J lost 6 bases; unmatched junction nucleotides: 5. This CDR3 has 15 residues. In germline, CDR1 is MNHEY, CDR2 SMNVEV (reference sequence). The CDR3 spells CASSSWGQGADTQYF. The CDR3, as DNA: TGTGCCAGCAGTTCCTGGGGACAGGGGGCGGATACGCAGTATTTT.

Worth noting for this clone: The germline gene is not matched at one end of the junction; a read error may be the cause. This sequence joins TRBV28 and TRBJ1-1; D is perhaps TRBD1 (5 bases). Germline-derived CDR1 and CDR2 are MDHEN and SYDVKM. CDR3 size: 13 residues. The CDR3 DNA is TGTGCCAGCAGTTTATGGGCAGGGACTGGAGCTTTCTTT. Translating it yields CASSLWAGTGAFF.

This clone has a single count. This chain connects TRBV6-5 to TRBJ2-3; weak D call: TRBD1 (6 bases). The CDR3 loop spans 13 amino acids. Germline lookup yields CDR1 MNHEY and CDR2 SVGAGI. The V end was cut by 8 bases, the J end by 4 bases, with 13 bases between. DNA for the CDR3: TGTGCCAGCCTACTCAGGGGTGCAGATACGCAGTATTTT. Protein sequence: CASLLRGADTQYF.

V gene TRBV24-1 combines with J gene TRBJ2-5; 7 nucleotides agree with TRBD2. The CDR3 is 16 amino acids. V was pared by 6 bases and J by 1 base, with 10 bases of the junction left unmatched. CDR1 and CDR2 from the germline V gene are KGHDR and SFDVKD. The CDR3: CATSPRGSGLQETQYF. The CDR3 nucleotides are TGTGCCACCAGTCCCCGGGGTAGCGGGCTCCAAGAGACCCAGTACTTC.

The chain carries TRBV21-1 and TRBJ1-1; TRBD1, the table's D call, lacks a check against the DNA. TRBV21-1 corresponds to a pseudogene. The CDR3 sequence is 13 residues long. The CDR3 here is CAIRPRQNTEAFF. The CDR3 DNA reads TGTGCCATCCGACCCAGGCAGAACACTGAAGCTTTCTTT.

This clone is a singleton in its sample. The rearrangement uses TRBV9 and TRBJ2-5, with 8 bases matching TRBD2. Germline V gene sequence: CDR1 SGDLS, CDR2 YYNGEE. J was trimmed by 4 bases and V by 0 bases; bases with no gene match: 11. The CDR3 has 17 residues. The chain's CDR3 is CASSVASLGTSGETQYF. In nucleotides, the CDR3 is TGTGCCAGCAGCGTAGCATCCCTCGGGACTAGTGGAGAGACCCAGTACTTC.

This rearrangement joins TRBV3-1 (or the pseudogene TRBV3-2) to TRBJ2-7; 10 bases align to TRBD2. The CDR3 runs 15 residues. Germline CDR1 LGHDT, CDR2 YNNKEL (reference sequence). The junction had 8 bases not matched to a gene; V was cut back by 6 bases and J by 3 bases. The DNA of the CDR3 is TGTGCCAGCAGGCACCCGGGACTAGCGTACTACGAGCAGTACTTC. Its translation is CASRHPGLAYYEQYF.

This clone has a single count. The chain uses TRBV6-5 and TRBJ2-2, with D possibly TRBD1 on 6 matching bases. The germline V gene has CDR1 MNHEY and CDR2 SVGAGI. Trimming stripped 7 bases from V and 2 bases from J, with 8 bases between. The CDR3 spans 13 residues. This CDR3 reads CASMGANTGELFF. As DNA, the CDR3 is TGTGCCAGCATGGGGGCTAACACCGGGGAGCTGTTTTTT.

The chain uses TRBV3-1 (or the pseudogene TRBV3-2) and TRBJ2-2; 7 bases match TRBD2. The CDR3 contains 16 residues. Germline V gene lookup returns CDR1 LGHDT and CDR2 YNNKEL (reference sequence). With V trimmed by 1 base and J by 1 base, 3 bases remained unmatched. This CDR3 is CASSQASSGNTGELFF. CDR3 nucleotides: TGTGCCAGCAGCCAAGCCTCTAGCGGGAACACCGGGGAGCTGTTTTTT.

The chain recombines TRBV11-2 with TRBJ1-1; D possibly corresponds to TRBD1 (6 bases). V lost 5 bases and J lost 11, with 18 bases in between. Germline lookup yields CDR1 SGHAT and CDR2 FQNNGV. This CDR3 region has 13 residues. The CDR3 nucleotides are TGTGCCAGCAGCCCTAGGGACACAACTGGGGCTTTCTTT. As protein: CASSPRDTTGAFF.

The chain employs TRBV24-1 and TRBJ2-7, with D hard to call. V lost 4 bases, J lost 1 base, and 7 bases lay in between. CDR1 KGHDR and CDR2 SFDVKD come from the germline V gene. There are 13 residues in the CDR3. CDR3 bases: TGTGCCACCAGTGACTTATATTCCTACGAGCAGTACTTC. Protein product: CATSDLYSYEQYF.

The DNA of the CDR3 is TGTGCCACCAGTGATCCGGTAGCGGGGACGAGCTCCTACAATGAGCAGTTCTTC. Its translation: CATSDPVAGTSSYNEQFF. This chain uses TRBV24-1 with TRBJ2-1; 8 bases map to TRBD2. Germline V lookup: CDR1 KGHDR, CDR2 SFDVKD. The CDR3 has 18 residues. The trim removed 3 bases at V and 0 bases at J, leaving 9 bases unmatched.

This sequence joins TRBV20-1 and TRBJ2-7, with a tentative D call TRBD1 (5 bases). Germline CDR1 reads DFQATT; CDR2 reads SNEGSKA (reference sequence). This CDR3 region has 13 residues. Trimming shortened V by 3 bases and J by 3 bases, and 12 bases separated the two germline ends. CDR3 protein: CSASGQGHYEQYF. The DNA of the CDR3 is TGCAGTGCTAGTGGGCAGGGCCACTACGAGCAGTACTTC.

CDR3 sequence: CATSRAGRESEQYF. The CDR3 coding sequence is TGTGCCACTAGCCGAGCCGGCCGGGAGAGCGAGCAGTACTTC. The chain recombines TRBV6-5 with TRBJ2-7; tentatively, D is TRBD2 (6 bases). CDR1 is MNHEY and CDR2 is SVGAGI in the germline V gene. Deletions cut 10 bases from V and 6 bases from J, with 22 bases between. The CDR3 consists of 14 residues.

In DNA form, the CDR3 reads TGCGCCAGCAGTTACGCGGGAGAAGAGACCCAGTACTTC. It yields the protein CASSYAGEETQYF. The V call is TRBV23-1, the J call TRBJ2-5, with 7 nucleotides matching TRBD2. TRBV23-1 is classed as an ORF, of uncertain function. CDR3 size: 13 residues. J lost 3 bases, V lost 5 bases, and 3 bases had no gene match.

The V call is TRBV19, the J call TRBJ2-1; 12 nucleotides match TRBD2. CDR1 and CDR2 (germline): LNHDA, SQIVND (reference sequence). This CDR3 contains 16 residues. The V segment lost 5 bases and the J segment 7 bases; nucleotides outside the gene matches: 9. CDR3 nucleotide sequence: TGTGCCAGTAGTCCACCTGGACTAGCGGGGAGGAATGAGCAGTTCTTC. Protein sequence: CASSPPGLAGRNEQFF.

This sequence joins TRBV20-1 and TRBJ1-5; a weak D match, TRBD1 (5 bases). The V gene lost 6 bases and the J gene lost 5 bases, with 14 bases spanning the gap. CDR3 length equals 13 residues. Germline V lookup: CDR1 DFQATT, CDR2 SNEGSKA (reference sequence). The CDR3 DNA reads TGCAGTGCAAGTAGGGGAAGCGATCAGCCCCAGCATTTT. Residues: CSASRGSDQPQHF.

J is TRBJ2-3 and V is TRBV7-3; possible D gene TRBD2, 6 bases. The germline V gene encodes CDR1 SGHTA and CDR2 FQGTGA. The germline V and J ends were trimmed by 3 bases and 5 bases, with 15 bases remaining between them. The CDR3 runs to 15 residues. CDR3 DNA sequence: TGTGCCAGCAGCTTGGGGGGAGTCGGTGTAGATACGCAGTATTTT. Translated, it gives CASSLGGVGVDTQYF.

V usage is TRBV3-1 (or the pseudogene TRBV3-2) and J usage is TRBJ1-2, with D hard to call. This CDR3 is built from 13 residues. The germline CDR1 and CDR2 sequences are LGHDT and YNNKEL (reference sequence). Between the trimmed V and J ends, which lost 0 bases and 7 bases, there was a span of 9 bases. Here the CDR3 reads CASSQDARGGYTF. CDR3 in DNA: TGTGCCAGCAGCCAAGATGCGCGAGGTGGCTACACCTTC.